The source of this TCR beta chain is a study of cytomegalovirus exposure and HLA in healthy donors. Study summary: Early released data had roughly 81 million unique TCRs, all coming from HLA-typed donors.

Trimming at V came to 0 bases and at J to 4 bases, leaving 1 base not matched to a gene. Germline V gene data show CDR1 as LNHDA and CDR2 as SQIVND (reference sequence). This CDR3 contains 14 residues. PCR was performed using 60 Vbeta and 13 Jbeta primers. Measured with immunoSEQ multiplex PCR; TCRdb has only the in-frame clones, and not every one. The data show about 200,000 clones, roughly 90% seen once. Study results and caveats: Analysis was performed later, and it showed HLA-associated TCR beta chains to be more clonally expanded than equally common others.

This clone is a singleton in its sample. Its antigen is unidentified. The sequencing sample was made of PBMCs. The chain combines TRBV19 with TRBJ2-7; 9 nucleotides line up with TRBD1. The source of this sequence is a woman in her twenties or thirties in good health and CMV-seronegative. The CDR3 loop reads CASSIEDRGYEQYF. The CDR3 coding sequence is TGTGCCAGTAGTATAGAGGACAGGGGATACGAGCAGTACTTC.